The 25 T cell receptor beta chains below all came from one sample that was sequenced in a study of glioma-infiltrating T cells after dendritic cell vaccination. TCRdb's table, derived via immunoSEQ multiplex PCR, lists solely in-frame clones and lacks some. The sample carries more than 45,000 clones, around 85% recorded once. The time point here: after dendritic cell vaccination, including at tumor progression/relapse. The starting material was blood, obtained after dendritic cell vaccination. Source of these receptors: a human donor with glioblastoma.

The chain links TRBV5-4 to TRBJ2-1; tentatively, D is TRBD2 (5 bases). The CDR3 contains 14 residues. V was cut by 0 bases and J by 1 base, with 5 bases left in between. Germline lookup yields CDR1 SGHNT and CDR2 YYREEE (reference sequence). DNA for the CDR3: TGTGCCAGCAGCTTGGGCGGGTCCTACAATGAGCAGTTCTTC. Its translation: CASSLGGSYNEQFF. Looking up the rest from reference TRBV5-4 and TRBJ2-1 gives the full variable domain: ETGVTQSPTHLIKTRGQQVTLRCSSQSGHNTVSWYQQALGQGPQFIFQYYREEENGRGNFPPRFSGLQFPNYSSELNVNALELDDSALYLCASSLGGSYNEQFFGPGTRLTVL.

The rearrangement uses TRBV14 and TRBJ2-2; 11 bases match TRBD2. J lost 3 bases, V lost 3 bases, and 3 bases had no gene match. Germline loops: CDR1 SGHDN, CDR2 FVKESK. The CDR3 has 16 residues. The CDR3 region is CASSHRLAGYTGELFF. The CDR3 DNA sequence: TGTGCCAGCAGCCATCGACTAGCGGGGTACACCGGGGAGCTGTTTTTT.

The chain links TRBV29-1 to TRBJ2-3, with a possible D match to TRBD2 (6 bases). The CDR3 is 11 amino acids. Trimming cost V 3 bases and J 9 bases, with 10 bases left between them. Germline V gene data show CDR1 as SQVTM and CDR2 as ANQGSEA. CDR3 protein: CSVEIAVTQYF. The CDR3 region has the DNA TGCAGCGTTGAGATAGCGGTAACGCAGTATTTT.

J is TRBJ1-6 and V is TRBV6-5, with 7 nucleotides matching TRBD1. The CDR3 extends over 15 amino acids. Losses at the gene ends were 2 bases for V and 4 bases for J; bases not matched to a gene: 2. Per germline, CDR1 MNHEY and CDR2 SVGAGI. This CDR3 is CASSYTQGYNSPLHF. CDR3 bases: TGTGCCAGCAGTTACACACAGGGGTATAATTCACCCCTCCACTTT.

The chain couples TRBV5-1 to TRBJ1-5; D not certain. This CDR3 spans 13 amino acids. V dropped 0 bases and J dropped 8 bases, with 9 bases sitting between them. Germline V gene lookup returns CDR1 SGHRS and CDR2 YFSETQ. The CDR3 loop reads CASSLGGKEPQHF. In DNA form, the CDR3 reads TGCGCCAGCAGCTTGGGAGGTAAGGAGCCCCAGCATTTT.

V gene TRBV19 combines with J gene TRBJ2-7, with D possibly TRBD2 on 5 matching bases. The germline V gene has CDR1 LNHDA and CDR2 SQIVND (reference sequence). Trimming shortened V by 3 bases and J by 2 bases, and 14 bases separated the two germline ends. CDR3 size: 15 residues. The CDR3 region is CASSIGERPPYEQYF. The DNA for the CDR3 is TGTGCCAGTAGTATTGGGGAGCGGCCCCCCTACGAGCAGTACTTC. The whole variable domain, filled in from reference TRBV19 and TRBJ2-7, reads DGGITQSPKYLFRKEGQNVTLSCEQNLNHDAMYWYRQDPGQGLRLIYYSQIVNDFQKGDIAEGYSVSREKKESFPLTVTSAQKNPTAFYLCASSIGERPPYEQYFGPGTRLTVT.

This clone was found a few times. The rearrangement uses TRBV30 and TRBJ1-2; 9 bases line up with TRBD1. CDR1 and CDR2 (germline): GTSNPN, SVGIG (reference sequence). Trimming cost V 5 bases and J 5 bases; bases outside gene matches: 15. This CDR3 has 16 amino acids. The DNA for the CDR3 is TGTGCCTGGGCCCTATCCCCGGGACAGGGTTCTTATGGCTACACCTTC. It translates to CAWALSPGQGSYGYTF.

This rearrangement joins TRBV6-5 to TRBJ2-5, with TRBD2 matching 10 bases. The length of the CDR3 is 15 residues. Germline V lookup: CDR1 MNHEY, CDR2 SVGAGI. The J segment lost 5 bases and the V segment lost 3 bases, leaving 6 bases of the junction unmatched. The chain's CDR3 is CASSYQRGGTETQYF. The CDR3 DNA sequence: TGTGCCAGCAGTTATCAGCGGGGGGGCACCGAGACCCAGTACTTC.

This clone was counted a few times. V and J are TRBV5-4 and TRBJ1-4; D unclear. This CDR3 has 14 residues. V was cut by 2 bases and J by 0 bases, with 5 bases left in between. CDR1 is SGHNT and CDR2 is YYREEE in the germline V gene (reference sequence). The DNA of the CDR3 is TGTGCCAGCAGCTTAGCGGCAACTAATGAAAAACTGTTTTTT. Protein product: CASSLAATNEKLFF.

The chain uses TRBV5-1 and TRBJ1-1; D is perhaps TRBD1 (6 bases). The CDR3 consists of 17 residues. Germline V lookup: CDR1 SGHRS, CDR2 YFSETQ. Trimming shortened V by 0 bases and J by 0 bases, and 15 bases separated the two germline ends. CDR3 residues: CASSLEGVQGMNTEAFF. The CDR3 DNA sequence: TGCGCCAGCAGCTTGGAGGGGGTACAGGGAATGAACACTGAAGCTTTCTTT.

This chain uses TRBV7-6 with TRBJ2-1; 7 nucleotides agree with TRBD2. The germline V gene has CDR1 SGHVS and CDR2 FNYEAQ. The CDR3 covers 16 residues. Germline trimming cut 1 base from V and 3 bases from J; bases unmatched to any gene: 6. CDR3 in DNA: TGTGCCAGCAGCTTAGTTCTCATAGCGGGCTACAATGAGCAGTTCTTC. It codes for CASSLVLIAGYNEQFF.

V and J are TRBV7-9 and TRBJ1-1, with 11 bases lining up with TRBD1. V shed 5 bases and J 0 bases; nucleotides not matched to a gene: 8. Germline CDR1 SEHNR, CDR2 FQNEAQ (reference sequence). CDR3 length equals 17 residues. The CDR3 sequence: CASSETGQGGMNTEAFF. CDR3 in DNA: TGTGCCAGCAGCGAGACGGGACAGGGGGGGATGAACACTGAAGCTTTCTTT. Full variable domain (rest looked up from reference TRBV7-9 and TRBJ1-1): DTGVSQNPRHKITKRGQNVTFRCDPISEHNRLYWYRQTLGQGPEFLTYFQNEAQLEKSRLLSDRFSAERPKGSFSTLEIQRTEQGDSAMYLCASSETGQGGMNTEAFFGQGTRLTVV.

The J gene is TRBJ1-2, the V gene TRBV5-4; D is unresolved. Germline CDR1 SGHNT, CDR2 YYREEE (reference sequence). This CDR3 has 13 amino acids. V was trimmed by 0 bases and J by 6 bases, leaving 9 bases between them. The CDR3 nucleotides read TGTGCCAGCAGCTTGGAAATGAGAAATGGCTACACCTTC. Translation: CASSLEMRNGYTF.

For this clone: A junction boundary mismatches the germline segment, possibly from a read error. The chain has TRBV4-3 and TRBJ1-6; 7 bases map to TRBD1. Germline lookup yields CDR1 LGHNA and CDR2 YSLEER. The CDR3 has 16 residues. The CDR3 DNA follows: TGCACCAGCAGCCAAGGGACAGTCTCCTATAATTCACCCCTCCACTTT. It codes for CTSSQGTVSYNSPLHF.

The rearrangement links TRBV4-2 to TRBJ1-1, with TRBD1 identical over 8 bases. Unmatched junction bases numbered 1, after V lost 3 bases and J lost 4 bases. CDR1 is LGHNA and CDR2 is YNFKEQ in the germline V gene. The CDR3 loop spans 13 amino acids. CDR3 amino acids: CASSHTGGTEAFF. In DNA, the CDR3 is TGTGCCAGCAGCCATACAGGGGGCACTGAAGCTTTCTTT.

The chain combines TRBV7-2 with TRBJ1-2, with TRBD1 matching 9 bases. Germline loops: CDR1 SGHTA, CDR2 FQGNSA. V gave up 5 bases and J gave up 4 bases; unmatched junction bases: 11. This CDR3 region has 16 residues. The CDR3 here is CASSAGPGTGPYGYTF. CDR3 sequence (DNA): TGTGCCAGCAGCGCGGGTCCCGGGACAGGGCCCTATGGCTACACCTTC.

The rearrangement uses TRBV5-6 and TRBJ1-2; D is unresolved. Germline V gene sequence: CDR1 SGHDT, CDR2 YYEEEE. CDR3 length: 12 amino acids. V was cut by 0 bases and J by 4 bases, with 4 bases left in between. Here the CDR3 DNA reads TGTGCCAGCAGCTTGGTCAGCTATGGCTACACCTTC. It yields the protein CASSLVSYGYTF.

The V gene is TRBV4-3, the J gene TRBJ1-2, with D tentatively TRBD1 (6 bases). This CDR3 has 16 residues. The V gene lost 3 bases and the J gene lost 7 bases, with 21 bases spanning the gap. Per germline, CDR1 LGHNA and CDR2 YSLEER. The CDR3 loop is CASSHDLVGGGGGYTF. Here the CDR3 DNA reads TGCGCCAGCAGCCACGACCTGGTTGGGGGCGGGGGTGGCTACACCTTC.

A single count supports this clone. This chain joins TRBV11-3 and TRBJ2-5; TRBD2 agrees at 16 bases. This CDR3 contains 18 residues. The germline V gene has CDR1 SGHNT and CDR2 YENEEA. V dropped 5 bases and J dropped 5; count of bases not matched to a gene: 11. The DNA for the CDR3 is TGTGCCAGCAGCCTTGGGACTAGCGGGGGGGCGAGCGGGGAGACCCAGTACTTC. It yields the protein CASSLGTSGGASGETQYF. Full variable domain (rest looked up from reference TRBV11-3 and TRBJ2-5): EAGVVQSPRYKIIEKKQPVAFWCNPISGHNTLYWYLQNLGQGPELLIRYENEEAVDDSQLPKDRFSAERLKGVDSTLKIQPAELGDSAVYLCASSLGTSGGASGETQYFGPGTRLLVL.

V is TRBV15 and J is TRBJ2-7, with D perhaps TRBD1 (6 bases). This CDR3 is 16 amino acids long. Trimming cost V 8 bases and J 3 bases, with 23 bases left between them. Germline CDR1 is LNHNV and CDR2 is YYDKDF (reference sequence). CDR3 in DNA: TGTGCCACCGCCCCGGATTCGCAGGGGAATATCTACGAGCAGTACTTC. This translates into CATAPDSQGNIYEQYF.

The chain couples TRBV4-3 to TRBJ2-5, with 8 bases fitting TRBD2. Germline V gene lookup returns CDR1 LGHNA and CDR2 YSLEER. This CDR3 has 16 residues. V was pared by 2 bases and J by 0 bases, with 5 bases of the junction left unmatched. CDR3 nucleotides: TGCGCCAGCAGCCAATTACGGGGGGGCTACCAAGAGACCCAGTACTTC. Translation gives CASSQLRGGYQETQYF.

The V and J genes are TRBV19 and TRBJ1-5; 12 bases match TRBD1. The CDR3 covers 15 residues. The ends lost 6 bases at V and 2 bases at J; junction bases unmatched: 2. The germline CDR1 and CDR2 sequences are LNHDA and SQIVND (reference sequence). This chain's CDR3 is CASRGTGGGNQPQHF. In DNA, the CDR3 is TGTGCCAGTAGGGGGACAGGGGGCGGCAATCAGCCCCAGCATTTT.

The genes are TRBV6-1 and TRBJ1-2, with TRBD1 as a possible D gene (6 bases). Germline values: CDR1 MNHNS, CDR2 SASEGT. The CDR3 extends over 18 amino acids. The V and J ends lost 4 bases and 7 bases respectively, with 28 bases between them. CDR3 sequence reads: CASSGRRGQYGSVPGYTF. The CDR3 DNA follows: TGTGCCAGCAGTGGAAGGAGAGGACAGTACGGATCCGTTCCTGGCTACACCTTC.

The chain employs TRBV5-6 and TRBJ1-4; 8 positions match TRBD1. The germline gives CDR1 SGHDT, CDR2 YYEEEE. V was clipped by 1 base and J by 2 bases; unmatched bases: 10. This CDR3 spans 18 amino acids. For the CDR3, the DNA is TGTGCCAGCAGCTTGTACGGGACAGGCACAGGGACTAATGAAAAACTGTTTTTT. Protein sequence: CASSLYGTGTGTNEKLFF.

The chain links TRBV13 to TRBJ1-5; 12 bases fit TRBD1. The length of the CDR3 is 15 residues. Germline lookup yields CDR1 PRHDT and CDR2 FYEKMQ (reference sequence). V lost 3 bases to trimming and J lost 5 bases; unmatched junction nucleotides: 2. The CDR3 coding sequence is TGTGCCAGCAGCTTGGGACAGGGGGCAGATCAGCCCCAGCATTTT. This translates into CASSLGQGADQPQHF. The full variable domain, its missing parts supplied by reference TRBV13 and TRBJ1-5, is AAGVIQSPRHLIKEKRETATLKCYPIPRHDTVYWYQQGPGQDPQFLISFYEKMQSDKGSIPDRFSAQQFSDYHSELNMSSLELGDSALYFCASSLGQGADQPQHFGDGTRLSIL.